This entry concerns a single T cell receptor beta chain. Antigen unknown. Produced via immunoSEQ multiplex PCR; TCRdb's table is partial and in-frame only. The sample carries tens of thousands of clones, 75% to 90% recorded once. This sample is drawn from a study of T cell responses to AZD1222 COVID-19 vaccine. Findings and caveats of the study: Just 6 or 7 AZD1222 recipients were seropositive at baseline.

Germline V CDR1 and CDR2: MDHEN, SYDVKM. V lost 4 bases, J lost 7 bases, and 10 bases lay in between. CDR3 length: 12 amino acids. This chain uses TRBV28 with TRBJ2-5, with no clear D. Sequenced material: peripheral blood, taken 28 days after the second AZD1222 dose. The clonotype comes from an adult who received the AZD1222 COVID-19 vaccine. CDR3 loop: CASSSLIGTQYF. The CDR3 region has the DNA TGTGCCAGCAGTTCTCTCATAGGGACCCAGTACTTC.